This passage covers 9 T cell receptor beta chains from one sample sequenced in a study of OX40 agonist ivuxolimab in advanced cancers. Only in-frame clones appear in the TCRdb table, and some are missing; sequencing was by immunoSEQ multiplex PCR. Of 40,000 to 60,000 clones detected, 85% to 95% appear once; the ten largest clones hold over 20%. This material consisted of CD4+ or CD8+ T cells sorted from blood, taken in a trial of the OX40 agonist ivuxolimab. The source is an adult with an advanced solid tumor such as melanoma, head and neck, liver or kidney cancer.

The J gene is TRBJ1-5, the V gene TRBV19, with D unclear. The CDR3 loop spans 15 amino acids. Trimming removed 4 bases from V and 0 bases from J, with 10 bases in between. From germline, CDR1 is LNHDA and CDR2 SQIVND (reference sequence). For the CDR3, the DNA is TGTGCCAGTAGTACTAGAGGGTATAGCAATCAGCCCCAGCATTTT. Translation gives CASSTRGYSNQPQHF.

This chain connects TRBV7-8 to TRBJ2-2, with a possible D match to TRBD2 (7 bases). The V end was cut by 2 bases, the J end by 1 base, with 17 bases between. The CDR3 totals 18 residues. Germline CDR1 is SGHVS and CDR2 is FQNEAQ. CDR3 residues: CASSLYGGALVNTGELFF. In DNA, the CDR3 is TGTGCCAGCAGCTTATATGGGGGGGCACTAGTGAACACCGGGGAGCTGTTTTTT.

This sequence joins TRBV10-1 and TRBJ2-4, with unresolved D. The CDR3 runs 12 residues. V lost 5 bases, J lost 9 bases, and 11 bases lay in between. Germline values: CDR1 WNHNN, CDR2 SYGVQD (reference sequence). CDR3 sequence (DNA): TGCGCCAGCAGTCCCTTGGGAAGCATTCAGTACTTC. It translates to CASSPLGSIQYF.

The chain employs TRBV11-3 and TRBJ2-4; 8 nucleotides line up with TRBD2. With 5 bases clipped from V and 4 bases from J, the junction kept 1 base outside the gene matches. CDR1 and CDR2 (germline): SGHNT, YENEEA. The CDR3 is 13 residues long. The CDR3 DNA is TGTGCCAGCAGCACGGGAGGGAAAAACATTCAGTACTTC. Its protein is CASSTGGKNIQYF.

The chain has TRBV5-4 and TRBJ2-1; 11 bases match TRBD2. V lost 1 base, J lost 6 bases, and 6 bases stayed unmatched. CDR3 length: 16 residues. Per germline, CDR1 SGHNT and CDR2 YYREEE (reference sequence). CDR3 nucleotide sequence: TGTGCCAGCAGCTTGACTAGCGGGAGCATGAGCAATGAGCAGTTCTTC. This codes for CASSLTSGSMSNEQFF.

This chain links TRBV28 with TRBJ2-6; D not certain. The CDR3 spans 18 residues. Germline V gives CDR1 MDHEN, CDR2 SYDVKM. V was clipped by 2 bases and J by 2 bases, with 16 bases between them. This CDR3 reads CASSLPPGRSTGANVLTF. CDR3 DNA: TGTGCCAGCAGTTTACCCCCGGGTAGATCAACTGGGGCCAACGTCCTGACTTTC.

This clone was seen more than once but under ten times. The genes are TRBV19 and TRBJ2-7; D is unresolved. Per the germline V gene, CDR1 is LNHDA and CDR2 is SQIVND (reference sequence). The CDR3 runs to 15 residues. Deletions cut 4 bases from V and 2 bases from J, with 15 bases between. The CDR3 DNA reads TGTGCCAGTAGTACTACGCCGAGACACACCTACGAGCAGTACTTC. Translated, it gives CASSTTPRHTYEQYF.

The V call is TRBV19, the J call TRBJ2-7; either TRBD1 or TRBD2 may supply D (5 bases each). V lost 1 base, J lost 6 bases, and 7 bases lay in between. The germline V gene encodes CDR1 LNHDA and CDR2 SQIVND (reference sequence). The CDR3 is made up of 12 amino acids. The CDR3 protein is CASSIGGAEQYF. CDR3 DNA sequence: TGTGCCAGTAGTATAGGAGGGGCCGAGCAGTACTTC.

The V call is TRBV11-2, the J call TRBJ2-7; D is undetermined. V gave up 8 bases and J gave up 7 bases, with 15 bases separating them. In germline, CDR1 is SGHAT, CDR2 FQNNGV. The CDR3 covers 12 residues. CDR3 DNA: TGTGCCAGCCTCAACAACCAAGGGGAGCAGTACTTC. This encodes CASLNNQGEQYF.